The T cell receptor beta chain under discussion was sequenced for a study of Ad26.COV2.S vaccination and SARS-CoV-2 variants. Study conclusions and caveats: Recipients of vaccine and of placebo showed similar breadth of their non-spike TCR repertoires.

Libraries were prepared by immunoSEQ multiplex PCR; TCRdb keeps only in-frame clonotypes and omits some of them. The repertoire holds about 400,000 clones, approximately 92% seen once, with more than 1.5% in the top ten. Regarding this clone: As yet, its antigen is unknown.

The CDR3 length is 17 residues. Per the germline V gene, CDR1 is LNHDA and CDR2 is SQIVND (reference sequence). Trimming took 3 bases from V and 4 from J, leaving 18 bases between them. The treatment: some 20 received Ad26.COV2.S at low or high dose, single or two shots; 5 received placebo; per-sample allocation not given. All samples were drawn on day 63, counting from the first vaccine or placebo injection. The vaccine antigen was prefusion-stabilized Wuhan SARS-CoV-2 spike. The specimen comprised peripheral blood, sampled in a trial of Ad26.COV2.S vaccine versus placebo. This TCR was recovered from a person aged 18-60 years who received the Ad26.COV2.S COVID-19 vaccine or a placebo. The rearrangement links TRBV19 to TRBJ2-2; D may be TRBD1 or TRBD2 (6 bases each). The CDR3 sequence: CASSISRRGGSTGELFF. In DNA, the CDR3 is TGTGCCAGTAGTATCAGTCGCAGGGGAGGTAGCACCGGGGAGCTGTTTTTT. The full variable domain, with the rest looked up from reference TRBV19 and TRBJ2-2, is DGGITQSPKYLFRKEGQNVTLSCEQNLNHDAMYWYRQDPGQGLRLIYYSQIVNDFQKGDIAEGYSVSREKKESFPLTVTSAQKNPTAFYLCASSISRRGGSTGELFFGEGSRLTVL.